This passage covers 9 T cell receptor beta chains from one sample sequenced in a study of spatial heterogeneity in lung cancer. TCRdb re-derived calls from the 5' RACE reads in MiXCR, one entry per CDR3 protein. The table records 12,000 or so distinct CDR3 sequences, 9.5% to 15% of them present only once. Time point in this sample: sample taken at primary tumor resection. Study findings and constraints: Intratumoral expanded alpha and beta TCR counts were found to track tumor mutation counts.

Their antigens remain unidentified. Source: lung tumor tissue, taken at surgery. These receptor sequences come from a male donor with early-stage non-small cell lung cancer.

This clonotype has more than one count but fewer than ten. The chain uses TRBV6-2 or TRBV6-3 and TRBJ1-5, with TRBD1 as a possible D gene (5 bases). Germline CDR1 and CDR2: MNHEY and SVGEGT. The CDR3 loop spans 13 amino acids. V was shortened by 6 bases and J by 3 bases, with 9 bases between the two germline ends. The CDR3 nucleotides read TGTGCCAGCAGGTCAGGGTACAATCAGCCCCAGCATTTT. Its translation: CASRSGYNQPQHF.

The rearrangement joins TRBV28 to TRBJ1-4; D remains ambiguous. Germline values: CDR1 MDHEN, CDR2 SYDVKM. Trimming took off 4 bases at V and 0 bases at J, with 12 bases between the two ends. This CDR3 region has 16 residues. The CDR3 sequence: CASSSSGRTTNEKLFF. CDR3 nucleotides: TGTGCCAGCAGTTCATCCGGACGGACAACTAATGAAAAACTGTTTTTT.

This clonotype was recorded a few times. The CDR3 nucleotides read TGCAGTGCTAGTTATAAGCGGGGAGTGGATACGCAGTATTTT. It encodes CSASYKRGVDTQYF. The chain links TRBV20-1 to TRBJ2-3, with 7 positions matching TRBD2. The CDR3 is made up of 14 amino acids. Germline V gives CDR1 DFQATT, CDR2 SNEGSKA (reference sequence). Trimming at V came to 3 bases and at J to 6 bases, leaving 9 bases not matched to a gene.

The chain employs TRBV5-1 and TRBJ2-5; D is possibly TRBD2 (6 bases). CDR1 is SGHRS and CDR2 is YFSETQ in the germline V gene. Deletions cut 4 bases from V and 5 bases from J, with 12 bases between. The CDR3 is made up of 13 amino acids. This chain's CDR3 is CASSPTSMETQYF. The CDR3 region has the DNA TGCGCCAGCAGCCCCACTAGCATGGAGACCCAGTACTTC.

The chain links TRBV9 to TRBJ2-7; no definite D call. This CDR3 comprises 13 residues. Between the trimmed V and J ends, which lost 4 bases and 6 bases, there was a span of 14 bases. Germline V gene data show CDR1 as SGDLS and CDR2 as YYNGEE. The CDR3 sequence is CASSTRDSAEQYF. The CDR3 DNA is TGTGCCAGCAGCACAAGAGATTCCGCCGAGCAGTACTTC.

The chain uses TRBV12-3 or TRBV12-4 and TRBJ1-1; tentatively, D is TRBD1 (6 bases). Trimming stripped 7 bases from V and 4 bases from J, with 13 bases between. The CDR3 covers 13 residues. The CDR3 DNA is TGTGCCAGCACTAAGGGGGTTAGCACTGAAGCTTTCTTT. Amino acid sequence: CASTKGVSTEAFF.

This clonotype was seen many times. The J gene is TRBJ2-5, the V gene TRBV7-8; D is tentatively TRBD1 or TRBD2 (7 bases each). The V gene lost 5 bases and the J gene lost 5 bases, with 24 bases spanning the gap. The CDR3 runs to 17 residues. In germline, CDR1 is SGHVS, CDR2 FQNEAQ. CDR3 nucleotide sequence: TGTGCCAGCAGCCATGGGGGGGCCCCGGGACAGCTGGAGACCCAGTACTTC. It encodes CASSHGGAPGQLETQYF.

This clonotype occurred many times. The rearrangement joins TRBV28 to TRBJ1-1; no reliable D call. The CDR3 sequence is 12 residues long. Between the trimmed V and J ends, which lost 4 bases and 3 bases, there was a span of 6 bases. CDR1 is MDHEN and CDR2 is SYDVKM in the germline V gene. The CDR3 nucleotides read TGTGCCAGCAGTTCGGCGTACACTGAAGCTTTCTTT. Translation: CASSSAYTEAFF.

The rearrangement links TRBV20-1 to TRBJ1-1, with D maybe TRBD1 (6 bases). V lost 6 bases and J 8 bases, leaving 16 bases between the germline ends. The CDR3 runs 12 residues. Germline assignment: CDR1 DFQATT and CDR2 SNEGSKA (reference sequence). The CDR3 loop is CSAQGQPGEAFF. In nucleotides, the CDR3 is TGCAGTGCCCAGGGGCAGCCGGGAGAAGCTTTCTTT.